The 27 T cell receptor beta chains below were found in one sample sequenced in a study of response to subunit inactivated influenza vaccine. Via MiXCR, TCRdb re-called the RT-PCR reads, giving one row per CDR3 protein. The sample consists of hundreds of thousands of distinct CDR3 sequences, about 10% of them appearing once. This specimen consisted of PBMCs from blood, obtained roughly 6 weeks after vaccination. Receptors were obtained from a man aged 45-65 years who received an inactivated influenza vaccine.

This clonotype was found many times. CDR3 sequence (DNA): TGTGCCAGCAGTTTATTGGGACGAGGGTCGGGAAACATTCAGTACTTC. Translation: CASSLLGRGSGNIQYF. The chain links TRBV12-3 or TRBV12-4 to TRBJ2-4; the D gene could be TRBD1 or TRBD2 (5 bases each). There are 16 residues in the CDR3. V was trimmed by 2 bases and J by 6 bases, leaving 17 bases between them.

V usage is TRBV19 and J usage is TRBJ2-2; 9 nucleotides agree with TRBD2. CDR1 is LNHDA and CDR2 is SQIVND in the germline V gene (reference sequence). The CDR3 has 17 amino acids. V lost 4 bases, J lost 6 bases, and 12 bases stayed unmatched. The DNA of the CDR3 is TGTGCCAGTAGTACCTTCGGGCGGGAGGGCTACGCCGGGGAGCTGTTTTTT. Encoded protein: CASSTFGREGYAGELFF.

V is TRBV2 and J is TRBJ2-4; perhaps TRBD2 as D (6 bases). Germline V gene data show CDR1 as SNHLY and CDR2 as FYNNEI. Trimming left V 11 bases short and J 1 base short, with 21 bases between. This CDR3 has 16 amino acids. The CDR3 region has the DNA TGTGCCGGATCCCCCTCGGGGGTACGTGCCAAAAACATTCAGTACTTC. The encoded protein is CAGSPSGVRAKNIQYF.

The chain carries TRBV5-5 and TRBJ2-5, with D perhaps being TRBD1 or TRBD2 (5 bases each). The CDR3 extends over 14 amino acids. V lost 0 bases and J lost 3, with 9 bases in between. CDR1 is SGHKS and CDR2 is YYEKEE in the germline V gene (reference sequence). This CDR3 reads CASSLGGGKETQYF. The CDR3 coding sequence is TGTGCCAGCAGCTTGGGTGGGGGAAAAGAGACCCAGTACTTC.

This clonotype was seen only a few times. V is TRBV6-2 or TRBV6-3 and J is TRBJ1-1, with D hard to call. CDR1 MNHEY and CDR2 SVGEGT come from the germline V gene. Between the trimmed V and J ends, which lost 2 bases and 6 bases, there was a span of 4 bases. This CDR3 spans 11 amino acids. DNA of the CDR3: TGTGCCAGCAGTTACCCTTCTGAAGCTTTCTTT. It encodes CASSYPSEAFF.

This clonotype was observed a handful of times. The V and J genes are TRBV15 and TRBJ2-7, with D perhaps TRBD1 (5 bases). V lost 0 bases to trimming and J lost 1 base, with 13 bases between them. The CDR3 extends over 16 amino acids. Germline-derived CDR1 and CDR2 are LNHNV and YYDKDF (reference sequence). CDR3 sequence reads: CATSRDGAADSYEQYF. Written as DNA, the CDR3 is TGTGCCACCAGCAGAGATGGGGCAGCCGATTCCTACGAGCAGTACTTC. The full variable domain, rest sourced from reference TRBV15 and TRBJ2-7, is DAMVIQNPRYQVTQFGKPVTLSCSQTLNHNVMYWYQQKSSQAPKLLFHYYDKDFNNEADTPDNFQSRRPNTSFCFLDIRSPGLGDTAMYLCATSRDGAADSYEQYFGPGTRLTVT.

The chain employs TRBV24-1 and TRBJ2-2; the D is unclear. CDR3 length: 16 amino acids. V lost 1 base to trimming and J lost 1 base, with 9 bases between them. CDR1 is KGHDR, CDR2 SFDVKD, per germline. CDR3 amino acids: CATSDLNNVNTGELFF. The CDR3, as DNA: TGTGCCACCAGTGATTTAAATAATGTGAACACCGGGGAGCTGTTTTTT.

This clonotype was seen only a few times. The genes are TRBV6-2 or TRBV6-3 and TRBJ1-2, with D maybe TRBD1 (5 bases). The V gene's germline CDR1 is MNHEY and CDR2 SVGEGT. V was trimmed by 6 bases and J by 3 bases, leaving 14 bases between them. This CDR3 comprises 14 residues. As DNA, the CDR3 is TGTGCCAGCAGAGTGTCCGGGACTCACTATGGCTACACCTTC. It is translated as CASRVSGTHYGYTF.

The gene calls are TRBV4-3 and TRBJ2-7, with no clear D. The CDR3 loop spans 16 amino acids. Looked up from germline, CDR1 is LGHNA and CDR2 is YSLEER. The V gene lost 0 bases and the J gene lost 0 bases, with 12 bases spanning the gap. The CDR3, as DNA: TGCGCCAGCAGCCAAGACCCGGCCCTGGGCTCCTACGAGCAGTACTTC. Translating gives CASSQDPALGSYEQYF.

This clonotype has ten or more counts. V is TRBV9 and J is TRBJ2-2, with D hard to call. The CDR3 is 16 residues long. V was clipped by 0 bases and J by 0 bases, with 9 bases between them. Germline V lookup: CDR1 SGDLS, CDR2 YYNGEE. The CDR3 protein is CASSVVPPPNTGELFF. The CDR3 coding sequence is TGTGCCAGCAGCGTAGTTCCACCTCCGAACACCGGGGAGCTGTTTTTT.

The chain carries TRBV6-1 and TRBJ1-5, with unresolved D. Per the germline V gene, CDR1 is MNHNS and CDR2 is SASEGT. Deletions cut 7 bases from V and 0 bases from J, with 10 bases between. This CDR3 contains 14 residues. The CDR3 spells CASIEEHSNQPQHF. As DNA, the CDR3 is TGTGCCAGCATCGAGGAACATAGCAATCAGCCCCAGCATTTT.

There are a few counts of this clonotype. V gene TRBV11-1 combines with J gene TRBJ2-5; 13 nucleotides match TRBD2. Germline trimming cut 3 bases from V and 4 bases from J; bases unmatched to any gene: 11. Germline CDR1 is SGHAT and CDR2 is FQDESV (reference sequence). CDR3 size: 18 residues. The CDR3 coding sequence is TGTGCCAGCAGCTTCGGACTAGCGGGGGCCTTATACAGAGAGACCCAGTACTTC. Residues: CASSFGLAGALYRETQYF.

This clonotype was counted at least ten times. This chain uses TRBV7-2 with TRBJ2-1; D ambiguous. This CDR3 has 16 residues. Trimming stripped 4 bases from V and 7 bases from J, with 20 bases between. Germline V CDR1 and CDR2: SGHTA, FQGNSA. Here the CDR3 DNA reads TGTGCCAGCAGCTCGTCCCGCTTAACAATAGGGAATGAGCAGTTCTTC. This translates into CASSSSRLTIGNEQFF.

In its sample, this clonotype was seen many times. V gene TRBV5-4 combines with J gene TRBJ2-2; D remains unclear. There are 15 residues in the CDR3. The ends were cut back, 0 bases at V and 1 base at J, with 7 bases in the middle. Germline assignment: CDR1 SGHNT and CDR2 YYREEE (reference sequence). CDR3 nucleotides: TGTGCCAGCAGCTTGGCTCGTGGGAACACCGGGGAGCTGTTTTTT. It yields the protein CASSLARGNTGELFF.

This clonotype was seen more than once but under ten times. The genes are TRBV7-6 and TRBJ1-5; the D is unclear. The CDR3 is 13 amino acids. The germline CDR1 and CDR2 sequences are SGHVS and FNYEAQ. Trimming left V 5 bases short and J 4 bases short, with 9 bases between. The DNA of the CDR3 is TGTGCCAGCAGCATAGACCCGAATCAGCCCCAGCATTTT. It codes for CASSIDPNQPQHF. Full variable domain (outside the CDR3, taken from reference TRBV7-6 and TRBJ1-5): GAGVSQSPRYKVTKRGQDVALRCDPISGHVSLYWYRQALGQGPEFLTYFNYEAQQDKSGLPNDRFSAERPEGSISTLTIQRTEQRDSAMYRCASSIDPNQPQHFGDGTRLSIL.

This clonotype was seen a few times. This sequence joins TRBV3-1 and TRBJ2-7; 7 nucleotides match TRBD1. Germline values: CDR1 LGHDT, CDR2 YNNKEL (reference sequence). CDR3 length: 15 amino acids. V lost 0 bases and J lost 7; bases outside the gene matches: 9. The CDR3 region is CASSQDPPGGREQYF. In DNA, the CDR3 is TGTGCCAGCAGCCAAGATCCCCCAGGGGGAAGGGAGCAGTACTTC.

This rearrangement joins TRBV7-9 to TRBJ2-7, with 8 bases lining up with TRBD1. After removal of 5 bases from V and 2 bases from J, the junction contained 8 bases not matched to a gene. The CDR3 is made up of 15 amino acids. Germline V gene data show CDR1 as SEHNR and CDR2 as FQNEAQ (reference sequence). CDR3 in DNA: TGTGCCAGCAGCCCTCACCAGGGGGCCACCTACGAGCAGTACTTC. This encodes CASSPHQGATYEQYF.

The gene calls are TRBV6-1 and TRBJ1-5, with D unclear. Trimming pared 6 bases from V and 4 bases from J, leaving 13 bases between. The CDR3 has 14 residues. CDR1 and CDR2 (germline): MNHNS, SASEGT. CDR3 bases: TGTGCCAGCAGCCGCAACGGGCCGAATCAGCCCCAGCATTTT. It encodes CASSRNGPNQPQHF.

The chain combines TRBV7-9 with TRBJ2-7, with TRBD1 matching over 9 bases. Trimming removed 5 bases from V and 4 bases from J; junction bases left unmatched: 12. Germline V CDR1 and CDR2: SEHNR, FQNEAQ (reference sequence). The CDR3 spans 16 residues. The CDR3 protein is CASSTLRGQGTYEQYF. The CDR3 DNA is TGTGCCAGCAGCACCCTTCGGGGACAGGGCACGTACGAGCAGTACTTC.

The chain employs TRBV24-1 and TRBJ2-5; TRBD1 aligns across 10 bases. Germline CDR1 KGHDR, CDR2 SFDVKD. Trimming cost V 4 bases and J 4 bases; bases outside gene matches: 11. The CDR3 has 17 residues. CDR3: CATSDHRGQGRGETQYF. The CDR3, as DNA: TGTGCCACCAGTGACCACCGGGGACAGGGGCGCGGAGAGACCCAGTACTTC.

This clonotype was seen more than once but under ten times. The chain combines TRBV30 with TRBJ2-7; no firm D call. CDR3 size: 16 residues. V lost 3 bases and J lost 4, with 22 bases in between. The germline CDR1 and CDR2 sequences are GTSNPN and SVGIG (reference sequence). CDR3 region: CAWRLTYSFVGYEQYF. The CDR3 DNA reads as TGTGCCTGGAGACTGACCTACTCGTTCGTCGGGTACGAGCAGTACTTC.

This clonotype has more than one count but fewer than ten. In DNA, the CDR3 is TGTGCCAGCAGAAATAGCAGAGATTCCTACAATGAGCAGTTCTTC. This gives the protein CASRNSRDSYNEQFF. The V call is TRBV6-2 or TRBV6-3, the J call TRBJ2-1; D remains unclear. With 6 bases removed from V and 1 base from J, the gap between germline ends came to 13 bases. The length of the CDR3 is 15 residues. Germline values: CDR1 MNHEY, CDR2 SVGEGT.

This clonotype was seen a few times. The chain is built from TRBV10-3 and TRBJ2-1; 8 nucleotides match TRBD2. Germline assignment: CDR1 ENHRY and CDR2 SYGVKD. The trim removed 2 bases at V and 4 bases at J, leaving 10 bases unmatched. The CDR3 runs 17 residues. The CDR3 reads CAISEIPRLALYNEQFF. CDR3 bases: TGTGCCATCAGTGAGATCCCCCGACTAGCGTTATACAATGAGCAGTTCTTC.

The chain couples TRBV11-1 to TRBJ2-7; 7 bases are shared with TRBD1. Germline CDR1 is SGHAT and CDR2 is FQDESV (reference sequence). Unmatched junction bases numbered 5, after V lost 6 bases and J lost 3 bases. The CDR3 is made up of 13 amino acids. CDR3 loop: CASRSRQGYEQYF. In nucleotides, the CDR3 is TGTGCCAGCAGATCTAGACAGGGCTACGAGCAGTACTTC.

The V and J genes are TRBV27 and TRBJ2-7; TRBD2 agrees at 9 bases. The CDR3 has 14 residues. Per germline, CDR1 MNHEY and CDR2 SMNVEV (reference sequence). V was pared by 4 bases and J by 3 bases, with 4 bases of the junction left unmatched. The CDR3 bases are TGTGCCAGCAGTTGGCTAGCGGGAAGCTACGAGCAGTACTTC. This translates into CASSWLAGSYEQYF.

This clonotype was found a few times. J is TRBJ1-5 and V is TRBV6-6; D uncertain. CDR3 length: 13 residues. From germline, CDR1 is MNHNY and CDR2 SVGAGI (reference sequence). Trimming removed 4 bases at V and 4 bases at J, with 8 bases between. CDR3 loop: CASSSFRNQPQHF. CDR3 nucleotides: TGTGCCAGCAGTTCTTTTCGAAATCAGCCCCAGCATTTT.

This clonotype was observed a handful of times. The chain uses TRBV5-1 and TRBJ1-5; D may be TRBD1 (6 bases). Germline V gene sequence: CDR1 SGHRS, CDR2 YFSETQ. Trimming took off 4 bases at V and 0 bases at J, with 11 bases between the two ends. The CDR3 is 15 residues long. CDR3 in amino acids: CASSPGGHSNQPQHF. The CDR3 DNA sequence: TGCGCCAGCAGCCCCGGGGGGCATAGCAATCAGCCCCAGCATTTT.